These 30 T cell receptor beta chains share one sample of origin, sequenced in a study of T cell repertoires and HLA-DP antigens. No antigen is known for these receptors. TCRdb keeps only in-frame clones here, not all; method: immunoSEQ multiplex PCR. Here the sample spans more than 90,000 clones, nearly 95% being singletons. The sequenced sample was CD4+ T cells from PBMCs. These receptors all come from a woman younger than 35 in good health and CMV-seronegative.

This chain uses TRBV27 with TRBJ2-3; a weak D match, TRBD2 (6 bases). Trimming left V 4 bases short and J 5 bases short, with 16 bases between. CDR3 size: 15 residues. Germline CDR1 and CDR2: MNHEY and SMNVEV (reference sequence). The CDR3 coding sequence is TGTGCCAGCAGTTGGCTAGCGCCTAGGGAAGATACGCAGTATTTT. Its protein product is CASSWLAPREDTQYF.

This clone was counted a few times. The chain joins TRBV10-3 to TRBJ1-5; 7 bases map to TRBD1. The V segment lost 6 bases and the J segment 5 bases; nucleotides outside the gene matches: 4. CDR1 is ENHRY and CDR2 is SYGVKD in the germline V gene. The length of the CDR3 is 13 residues. The CDR3 sequence: CAIREDRDQPQHF. The CDR3 nucleotides are TGTGCCATCAGAGAAGACAGGGATCAGCCCCAGCATTTT.

The chain recombines TRBV5-1 with TRBJ2-2; 10 bases are a match to TRBD2. V shed 4 bases, J shed 4 bases, and the junction held 4 bases outside the gene matches. Germline assignment: CDR1 SGHRS and CDR2 YFSETQ. The CDR3 is 15 residues long. The CDR3 coding sequence is TGCGCCAGCAGCCCCGGGACTAGCGTCACCGGGGAGCTGTTTTTT. Protein product: CASSPGTSVTGELFF.

The rearrangement links TRBV2 to TRBJ2-3, with 11 bases fitting TRBD1. V lost 5 bases and J lost 1; bases outside the gene matches: 8. CDR3 size: 17 residues. From germline, CDR1 is SNHLY and CDR2 FYNNEI. In nucleotides, the CDR3 is TGTGCCAGCAGTTTTCGGACAGGGGGCGGGGGCACAGATACGCAGTATTTT. It translates to CASSFRTGGGGTDTQYF.

The chain couples TRBV30 to TRBJ1-2, with 11 bases that match TRBD1. The ends lost 2 bases at V and 7 bases at J; junction bases unmatched: 9. Germline CDR1 is GTSNPN and CDR2 is SVGIG (reference sequence). The CDR3 is made up of 15 amino acids. This chain's CDR3 is CAWSPRTGGVTGYTF. The CDR3 nucleotides read TGTGCCTGGAGTCCCCGGACAGGGGGCGTGACTGGCTACACCTTC.

For the CDR3, the DNA is TGTGCCAGCAGTTCACCAGATACGCAGTATTTT. Its protein product is CASSSPDTQYF. The gene calls are TRBV28 and TRBJ2-3; D not resolved. Looked up from germline, CDR1 is MDHEN and CDR2 is SYDVKM. V lost 4 bases and J lost 4, with 3 bases in between. There are 11 residues in the CDR3.

The rearrangement links TRBV28 to TRBJ2-7, with D possibly being TRBD2 (6 bases). With 8 bases removed from V and 2 bases from J, the gap between germline ends came to 19 bases. In germline, CDR1 is MDHEN, CDR2 SYDVKM. The CDR3 length is 15 residues. This CDR3 reads CASRSAGHPPYEQYF. The CDR3 nucleotides are TGTGCCAGCCGCAGCGCGGGGCACCCACCCTACGAGCAGTACTTC.

The chain couples TRBV9 to TRBJ1-1; no definite D call. Germline V gives CDR1 SGDLS, CDR2 YYNGEE. The CDR3 spans 13 residues. V was trimmed by 4 bases and J by 5 bases, leaving 12 bases between them. This chain's CDR3 is CASSRPPRTEAFF. In DNA, the CDR3 is TGTGCCAGCAGCCGGCCCCCGAGAACTGAAGCTTTCTTT.

The rearrangement links TRBV28 to TRBJ1-1; D unclear. Germline CDR1 and CDR2: MDHEN and SYDVKM. This CDR3 has 14 residues. V was trimmed by 2 bases and J by 7 bases, leaving 14 bases between them. In DNA form, the CDR3 reads TGTGCCAGCAGTTTAAGTCGAAAGGCGAGTGAAGCTTTCTTT. Translation gives CASSLSRKASEAFF.

The V gene is TRBV29-1, the J gene TRBJ1-1; D not certain. CDR1 and CDR2 (germline): SQVTM, ANQGSEA. This CDR3 spans 11 amino acids. V gave up 2 bases and J gave up 5 bases, with 6 bases separating them. The CDR3 is CSVELGTEAFF. For the CDR3, the DNA is TGCAGCGTTGAACTGGGGACTGAAGCTTTCTTT.

This clone showed up just once. The V gene is TRBV28, the J gene TRBJ2-5, with TRBD1 as a possible D gene (6 bases). The V gene's germline CDR1 is MDHEN and CDR2 SYDVKM. V lost 6 bases to trimming and J lost 5 bases, with 19 bases between them. This CDR3 spans 15 amino acids. CDR3 in DNA: TGTGCCAGCAGCGCCCAGGGGCCGAGAGTGGAGACCCAGTACTTC. It translates to CASSAQGPRVETQYF.

V and J are TRBV5-4 and TRBJ1-4; 8 nucleotides line up with TRBD1. V lost 6 bases, J lost 8 bases, and 9 bases stayed unmatched. Germline values: CDR1 SGHNT, CDR2 YYREEE (reference sequence). The CDR3 extends over 14 amino acids. The CDR3 here is CASTHRGSPEKLFF. For the CDR3, the DNA is TGTGCCAGCACCCACAGGGGGAGTCCGGAAAAACTGTTTTTT.

This chain uses TRBV4-2 with TRBJ1-1, with TRBD1 matching 7 bases. The CDR3 sequence is 14 residues long. V lost 5 bases, J lost 10 bases, and 13 bases stayed unmatched. The germline V gene has CDR1 LGHNA and CDR2 YNFKEQ. CDR3 region: CASSEGVSGQSAFF. CDR3 in DNA: TGTGCCAGCAGCGAAGGGGTTTCGGGACAGTCAGCTTTCTTT.

This clone occurred once. The V gene is TRBV5-1, the J gene TRBJ1-3; possibly TRBD1 for D (6 bases). V was trimmed by 0 bases and J by 0 bases, leaving 10 bases between them. Germline V gives CDR1 SGHRS, CDR2 YFSETQ. CDR3 length equals 16 residues. CDR3 DNA sequence: TGCGCCAGCAGCTTGGCAGGGGTCTTCTCTGGAAACACCATATATTTT. Protein sequence: CASSLAGVFSGNTIYF.

The CDR3 region has the DNA TGTGCCAGCAGCCGGGGGGACATCTACGAGCAGTACTTC. As protein: CASSRGDIYEQYF. The chain couples TRBV5-5 to TRBJ2-7; maybe TRBD2 (7 bases). With 4 bases removed from V and 3 bases from J, the gap between germline ends came to 11 bases. Germline V gene data show CDR1 as SGHKS and CDR2 as YYEKEE (reference sequence). The CDR3 spans 13 residues.

This clone showed up just a few times. The J gene is TRBJ2-2, the V gene TRBV9; D is possibly TRBD2 (7 bases). CDR3 size: 15 residues. Germline V lookup: CDR1 SGDLS, CDR2 YYNGEE. The V and J ends lost 4 bases and 4 bases respectively, with 14 bases between them. The CDR3 protein is CASSPAGAGTGELFF. For the CDR3, the DNA is TGTGCCAGCAGCCCCGCGGGGGCGGGCACCGGGGAGCTGTTTTTT. Drawing the rest from reference TRBV9 and TRBJ2-2, the complete variable domain is DSGVTQTPKHLITATGQRVTLRCSPRSGDLSVYWYQQSLDQGLQFLIQYYNGEERAKGNILERFSAQQFPDLHSELNLSSLELGDSALYFCASSPAGAGTGELFFGEGSRLTVL.

The chain recombines TRBV7-9 with TRBJ2-6; 8 bases map to TRBD1. The V gene's germline CDR1 is SEHNR and CDR2 FQNEAQ (reference sequence). The trim removed 2 bases at V and 4 bases at J, leaving 7 bases unmatched. The CDR3 extends over 17 amino acids. The CDR3 here is CASSLSRQGSGANVLTF. The CDR3 DNA follows: TGTGCCAGCAGCTTATCCCGACAGGGGTCCGGGGCCAACGTCCTGACTTTC.

As DNA, the CDR3 is TGTGCCAGCAGTTCGCAGGGGTTCGGGGATCAGCCCCAGCATTTT. Its protein product is CASSSQGFGDQPQHF. The chain employs TRBV28 and TRBJ1-5; D is perhaps TRBD1 (6 bases). Germline assignment: CDR1 MDHEN and CDR2 SYDVKM. This CDR3 region has 15 residues. The V gene lost 4 bases and the J gene lost 5 bases, with 15 bases spanning the gap. The complete variable domain, with remaining parts taken from reference TRBV28 and TRBJ1-5, reads DVKVTQSSRYLVKRTGEKVFLECVQDMDHENMFWYRQDPGLGLRLIYFSYDVKMKEKGDIPEGYSVSREKKERFSLILESASTNQTSMYLCASSSQGFGDQPQHFGDGTRLSIL.

The V call is TRBV11-3, the J call TRBJ2-1, with D tentatively TRBD1 (8 bases). V was trimmed by 8 bases and J by 0 bases, leaving 14 bases between them. The CDR3 extends over 15 amino acids. Germline loops: CDR1 SGHNT, CDR2 YENEEA. DNA for the CDR3: TGTGCCAGCGCCTACAGGGGGGGCTCCTACAATGAGCAGTTCTTC. It yields the protein CASAYRGGSYNEQFF.

The chain recombines TRBV7-6 with TRBJ2-3; D is perhaps TRBD1 (5 bases). The CDR3 extends over 13 amino acids. The V and J ends lost 5 bases and 2 bases respectively, with 8 bases between them. The germline V gene has CDR1 SGHVS and CDR2 FNYEAQ. Here the CDR3 DNA reads TGTGCCAGCAGCGGCAGGGTCACAGATACGCAGTATTTT. This gives the protein CASSGRVTDTQYF.

V is TRBV9 and J is TRBJ2-1, with D possibly TRBD1 on 5 matching bases. The CDR3 extends over 13 amino acids. V lost 4 bases and J lost 11, with 16 bases in between. Germline CDR1 reads SGDLS; CDR2 reads YYNGEE. For the CDR3, the DNA is TGTGCCAGCAGCAAATCCGGCCCAGGGCAGCAGTTCTTC. This encodes CASSKSGPGQQFF.

The J gene is TRBJ1-5, the V gene TRBV2; 8 bases match TRBD1. After removal of 4 bases from V and 4 bases from J, the junction contained 3 bases not matched to a gene. The length of the CDR3 is 14 residues. Germline V gene data show CDR1 as SNHLY and CDR2 as FYNNEI. The CDR3 sequence is CASSGRTGNQPQHF. CDR3 coding DNA: TGTGCCAGCAGTGGGAGGACAGGGAATCAGCCCCAGCATTTT.

The chain combines TRBV6-1 with TRBJ2-2; D is possibly TRBD1 (6 bases). The CDR3 covers 16 residues. V was shortened by 2 bases and J by 1 base, with 11 bases between the two germline ends. Germline V CDR1 and CDR2: MNHNS, SASEGT. CDR3: CASSELGTRNTGELFF. The CDR3 DNA reads TGTGCCAGCAGTGAATTAGGGACAAGGAACACCGGGGAGCTGTTTTTT.

This chain uses TRBV5-4 with TRBJ2-3, with D unresolved. This CDR3 comprises 14 residues. Between the trimmed V and J ends, which lost 2 bases and 0 bases, there was a span of 7 bases. Looked up from germline, CDR1 is SGHNT and CDR2 is YYREEE (reference sequence). The CDR3 loop reads CASSFTLSTDTQYF. The CDR3 DNA is TGTGCCAGCAGCTTCACACTTAGCACAGATACGCAGTATTTT.

V gene TRBV25-1 combines with J gene TRBJ1-1; maybe TRBD1 (6 bases). V dropped 2 bases and J dropped 5 bases, with 12 bases sitting between them. CDR1 and CDR2 (germline): MGHDK, SYGVNS. CDR3 length: 14 residues. The CDR3, as DNA: TGTGCCAGCAGTGAAAAACAGGGAAGGACTGAAGCTTTCTTT. Translation gives CASSEKQGRTEAFF.

The chain recombines TRBV2 with TRBJ1-5; unclear D gene. Germline V lookup: CDR1 SNHLY, CDR2 FYNNEI. Trimming took off 5 bases at V and 0 bases at J, with 11 bases between the two ends. The CDR3 runs 15 residues. In nucleotides, the CDR3 is TGTGCCAGCAGTCCAAGGGAATTTAGCAATCAGCCCCAGCATTTT. It is translated as CASSPREFSNQPQHF.

J is TRBJ1-4 and V is TRBV4-1; D gene unclear. Trimming pared 1 base from V and 7 bases from J, leaving 16 bases between. Germline V CDR1 and CDR2: MGHRA, YSYEKL. The CDR3 runs 16 residues. CDR3 nucleotides: TGCGCCAGCAGCCAAGCCATGACCGAGAAAGGTGAAAAACTGTTTTTT. Translation gives CASSQAMTEKGEKLFF.

V gene TRBV6-5 combines with J gene TRBJ2-7, with 9 bases identical to TRBD1. The V segment lost 5 bases and the J segment 2 bases; nucleotides outside the gene matches: 7. This CDR3 region has 15 residues. CDR1 is MNHEY, CDR2 SVGAGI, per germline. CDR3 residues: CASSSRRDRAYEQYF. In nucleotides, the CDR3 is TGTGCCAGCAGTAGCCGCCGGGACAGGGCCTACGAGCAGTACTTC.

The rearrangement joins TRBV30 to TRBJ1-1; 8 positions match TRBD1. V lost 4 bases to trimming and J lost 6 bases; unmatched junction nucleotides: 19. This CDR3 contains 17 residues. Germline values: CDR1 GTSNPN, CDR2 SVGIG (reference sequence). The DNA of the CDR3 is TGTGCCTGGACCAAGTCCGGATCAGGGGGCCTCTTTTCTGAAGCTTTCTTT. Translation gives CAWTKSGSGGLFSEAFF.

The chain joins TRBV10-3 to TRBJ2-2; no firm D call. Germline V gives CDR1 ENHRY, CDR2 SYGVKD. The ends were cut back, 10 bases at V and 0 bases at J, with 12 bases in the middle. The CDR3 consists of 14 residues. This chain's CDR3 is CASALTANTGELFF. The DNA for the CDR3 is TGTGCCAGCGCTCTGACTGCGAACACCGGGGAGCTGTTTTTT.